The following is a T cell receptor (beta chain) sequence with its context. No cognate antigen has been identified for it. Base qualities are not recorded, but no much larger clone differs from it by a single base. According to the germline V gene, CDR1 reads SGHTA and CDR2 reads FQGNSA. Germline trimming amounts to 0 bases on V and 1 base on J, with 0 as the count of junction bases outside the gene matches. Measured from the cysteine to the phenylalanine, the CDR3 is 16 residues long. This entry keeps only the CDR3 DNA: 48 bases, framed from base 1. The library relied on the immunoSEQ multiplex PCR assay. The multiplex PCR relied on a mix of 60 forward primers for TCR Vbeta segments and 13 reverse primers for TCR Jbeta segments. The CDR3 region of rearranged TCR beta genes was amplified from genomic DNA by a multiplex PCR assay. The Illumina HiSeq System was used to sequence the amplified TCR beta libraries as 87-base-pair reads. Regarding the original processing steps: A later analysis counted approximately 84 million unique TCR beta chains across the 500 to 850 repertoires, and around 9.9 million of these chains were shared by at least two donors. Raw reads were error-corrected and collapsed into unique sequences with a nearest-neighbor algorithm that merged closely related sequences to remove PCR and sequencing errors. Alignment of CDR3 sequences to IMGT reference sequences was used to assign V, D and J gene segments. Each retained sequence needed at least a six-nucleotide match to both a V gene segment and a J gene segment. Rearrangements were classified as productive when the CDR3 lacked stop codons and remained in frame with V and J, and all other rearrangements were classified as non-productive. CDR3 was defined by IMGT convention, running from the second conserved V-encoded cysteine to the conserved J-encoded phenylalanine. In an earlier analysis of just under 600 of the donors, sequences lacking an unambiguous match to a single V gene segment were excluded. An earlier analysis of 587 of the donors classified V segments as functional when productive rearrangements were above 56.7% and as segregating when the standard deviation between donors was above 5%. A statistical classification framework was built to diagnose cytomegalovirus status from the catalog of TCR beta chain sequences. In a later analysis, TCR nucleotide sequences were compared against IMGT/GENE-DB human TR gene sequences so that V and J genes could be assigned. The TCRdist pipeline was used in a later analysis to assign CDR3 sequences and most-parsimonious VDJ recombination scenarios. A later analysis defined each TCR beta chain by its CDR3 amino acid sequence plus V-gene family, and excluded reads lacking a unique V-gene family. To address suspected cross-contamination and a sequencing artifact, a later analysis removed 550 to 750 highly shared, low-generation-probability nucleotide sequences. A later analysis calculated a clonal expansion index for each public chain from normalized within-repertoire ranks of inferred template counts. A later analysis computed generation probabilities with a VDJ recombination model fitted to out-of-frame rearrangements, and checked the results against IGoR. In a later analysis, TCR-TCR, TCR-HLA and TCR-CMV co-occurrence was scored with hypergeometric tests, and a repertoire-size bias correction was applied to TCR pairs. A later analysis estimated false discovery rates by permuting HLA or CMV assignments 20 times. A later analysis grouped co-occurring TCRs with DBSCAN, adding TCRdist sequence similarity when clustering within HLA-allele-positive subsets. For co-occurrence clustering, repertoires with fewer than 30,000 or more than 120,000 public chains were excluded, along with about five repertoires with anomalous nucleotide sharing. Not all clones reach the TCRdb copy of this immuneACCESS table, which keeps in-frame sequences only. Checked studies attribute under half of the gap to unresolved V genes and leave the rest unexplained. V, J and clone size derive from that table, while D and trimming were established from the DNA sequence. The sample yields about 82,000 clones; around 77% were counted once. The ten largest clones add up to around 3.4% of the sample.

The cohort comprised 550 to 700 healthy bone marrow donors. All cohort members were sampled while nominally healthy, although unrecorded immune exposures were likely present. The donor was CMV seronegative and was included in the group of 352 seronegative cohort members. Every donor gave a peripheral blood sample, and the peripheral blood mononuclear cells from that sample were used for TCR beta sequencing. The Qiagen DNeasy Blood Extraction Kit was used to extract genomic DNA from the blood cell samples. This sample is part of a study of cytomegalovirus exposure and HLA in healthy donors (dated by TCRdb to about 2017). In the study overall: According to an earlier analysis of several hundred of the donors, about 179 million T cells yielded 117 million unique TCR beta sequences and less than 300 Gb of sequence data. Besides the first cohort of 666 subjects, a separate validation cohort made up of about 120 different subjects was used. Both class I and class II loci were covered by HLA typing, at four-digit resolution. Alongside the repertoire data, information on donor age, sex, ethnicity and CMV serostatus was compiled. An early release covering roughly 600 HLA-typed donors comprised about 300 gigabases of sequencing data and some 79 million unique TCR sequences. The number of typed donors differed by locus: about 620-640 for A, B, C, DRB1 and DQB1; approximately 540 for DQA1; around 580 for DPA1; and around 490 for DPB1. In a later analysis, previously published TCR beta repertoires from hundreds of donors were re-analyzed and high-resolution HLA genotyping was added so that TCR occurrence patterns could be studied. Rather than using new phenotypic data, the later analysis identified candidate immune exposures from TCR beta sequences and from how often those sequences occurred across donors. Every discovery cohort repertoire had been produced on one sequencing platform. The study was designed to test whether signatures of past pathogen exposure could be identified by cataloging public T cell receptors. To predict cytomegalovirus infection status, the study brought together high-throughput TCR immunosequencing, statistical association of individual TCRs with disease status, and machine learning. On average, roughly 240,000 unique TCR beta nucleotide sequences were sequenced per donor among roughly 430 genotyped donors of the cohort, with around 19% of those sequences being non-productive. Five DR-DQ haplotypes were handled as single units for association and clustering, since linkage in the cohort was strong. Genome-wide SNP genotypes for about 55% of the roughly 670 donors were used in a later genetic analysis, which treated that subset as a discovery cohort. Of the roughly 410 genotyped donors, 70% to 90% were placed in the genetic ancestry cluster associated with self-reported Caucasian donors. The study used immunosequencing to profile the T cell repertoires of approximately 650 subjects and linked those repertoires to cytomegalovirus serostatus. An earlier analysis of nearly 600 of the donors applied high-throughput TCR beta sequencing to assess whether each TCR beta V gene segment acted as functional or pseudogenic.

General findings and caveats noted by the study authors: Because HLA typing was unavailable for some donors at each locus, only the typed subset was used in association tests. A group of highly shared sequence variants was considered likely to be a technical artifact of the sequencing pipeline. In a later analysis, HLA-associated TCR beta chains showed more clonal expansion and lower generation probabilities than non-associated chains that were equally common. Linkage disequilibrium might explain the correlated functional status among segregating V segments, but an unknown experimental factor could not be ruled out. The classifier was reported to diagnose cytomegalovirus status with high specificity and sensitivity in both the original and validation cohorts. A later genetic analysis reported fewer N-insertions in productive TCRs among donors in an Asian-associated ancestry cluster than the roughly 700-donor mean. Specific HLA alleles were associated with roughly 17,000 TCR beta sequences at a false discovery rate of 0.05 in a later analysis. The presence/absence analyses assumed that sequencing depth was roughly uniform across donors, and that assumption may not be true. In an earlier analysis of some 500 of the donors, most TCR beta V segments were observed in productive rearrangements about 87% or about 30% of the time, broadly matching IMGT annotations. A later analysis found that TCR association rates varied across HLA loci, with DRB1 alleles showing the most associated TCRs and HLA-C alleles the fewest. The earlier analysis of 450 to 700 of the donors excluded seventeen rarely observed V segments, including chromosome 9 orphons, because counts were too low. According to a later analysis, most CMV-associated TCR beta chains appeared to be HLA-restricted, and the HLA associations seemed to be driven largely by CMV exposure. Only TCR beta chains were sequenced in this cohort, and the absence of alpha or paired-chain data limited detectable features. A further reported finding was that TCR beta sequences accurately predicted the HLA-A and HLA-B alleles for most subjects in the first cohort. A few of the identified cytomegalovirus-associated TCR beta chains were confirmed in vitro to be specific for cytomegalovirus antigens. Most TCR sequences were observed very rarely across donors, whereas some public TCRs were present in many individuals. CMV serostatus was the only immune exposure information available for the cohort. Strong co-occurrence of HLA alleles, especially DR and DQ, made assigning TCR associations to individual alleles difficult. In the study, about 150 TCR beta chains were listed as associated with cytomegalovirus. According to a later analysis, parvovirus B19, influenza, CMV and Epstein-Barr virus appeared linked to several top co-occurrence clusters. The authors suggested that the approach could potentially be generalized to other disease states and immunological phenotypes. Because the 87-base-pair reads could not distinguish some IMGT-functional V segments, including TRBV6-2 and TRBV6-3, those segments were excluded. An association between a missense DCLRE1C variant and V-gene and J-gene trimming of TCR beta chains was found in a later genetic analysis and replicated in an independent cohort.

This clonotype was obtained from a man between 45 and 60 years old in good health and CMV-seronegative. This sequence uses TRBV7-2 and TRBJ2-3, with 11 bases matching TRBD2. Sequencing was performed on PBMCs. Here the CDR3 is given as CASSLALAGGTDTQYF. The DNA sequence is as follows: TGTGCCAGCAGCTTAGCACTAGCGGGGGGCACAGATACGCAGTATTTT.